This T cell receptor beta chain was observed in a study of cytomegalovirus exposure and HLA in healthy donors. The overall study: The study placed around 80% of its roughly 430 genotyped donors in the Caucasian-associated ancestry cluster. Study-wide findings and caveats: The likely explanation for a cluster of highly shared sequence variants was sequencing artifact. Prior analysis indicated that the majority of TCR beta V segments exhibited productivity approximately 90% or approximately 30% of the time.

CDR1 GTSNPN and CDR2 SVGIG come from the germline V gene (reference sequence). This CDR3 has 13 amino acids. V gave up 7 bases and J gave up 0 bases, with 13 bases separating them. On this clone: Its cognate antigen is unknown.

PCR was performed using 60 Vbeta and 13 Jbeta primers. The protocol was immunoSEQ multiplex PCR, while the TCRdb copy is restricted to in-frame clones and leaves out a portion. The sample includes about 35,000 clones, roughly 84% seen only once; the top ten take 3.6%. Material: PBMCs. The source of this sequence is a young woman in good health and CMV-seronegative. The chain employs TRBV30 and TRBJ2-7; possibly TRBD1 for D (6 bases). DNA for the CDR3: TGTGCCTTCTCCAGGGACAACTCCTACGAGCAGTACTTC. Protein sequence: CAFSRDNSYEQYF.